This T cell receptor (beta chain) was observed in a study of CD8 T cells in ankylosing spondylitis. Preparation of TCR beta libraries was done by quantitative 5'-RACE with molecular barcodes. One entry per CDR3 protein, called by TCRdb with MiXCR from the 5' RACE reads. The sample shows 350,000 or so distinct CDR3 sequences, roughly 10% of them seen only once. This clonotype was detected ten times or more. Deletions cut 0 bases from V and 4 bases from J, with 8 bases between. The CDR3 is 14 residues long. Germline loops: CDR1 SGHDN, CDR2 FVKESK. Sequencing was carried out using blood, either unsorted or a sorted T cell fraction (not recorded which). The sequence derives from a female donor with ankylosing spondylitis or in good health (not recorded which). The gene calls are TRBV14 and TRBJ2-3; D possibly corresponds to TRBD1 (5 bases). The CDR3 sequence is CASSQDRGSDTQYF. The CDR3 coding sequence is TGTGCCAGCAGCCAAGATAGGGGCTCAGATACGCAGTATTTT.